The present entry profiles one T cell receptor beta chain with its context. Antigen: not known. These data come from a study of CXCR3-negative and CXCR3-positive naive CD8 T cells. Study-wide results and caveats: Hydrophobicity was higher for TRB CDR3s found in CXCR3-positive naive cells than in CXCR3-negative naive cells. Memory CD8+ cells showed much lower diversity, while both naive subsets displayed comparably high diversity.

The authors prepared UMI-labeled TRB cDNA libraries by 5' RACE. TCRdb re-called the 5' RACE reads; one entry per CDR3 protein, DNA not given. The repertoire table contains roughly 100,000 distinct CDR3 sequences. CD45RO-CCR7+CD27+CD95- characterized naive CD8+ T cells. Source material: naive CXCR3+ CD8+ T cells from blood. Subset noted: CD45RO-CCR7+CD27+CD95- naive CD8+ T cells expressing CXCR3 (TNR3+). This TCR was recovered from a human donor in good health. Some clones in this sample may be carry-over from other donors' samples.

CDR3 residues: CSVTGWAGELFF. V usage is TRBV29-1 and J usage is TRBJ2-2; TCRdb's assignment of TRBD1 cannot be checked, as there is no DNA. CDR3 length: 12 residues. From germline, CDR1 is SQVTM and CDR2 ANQGSEA.